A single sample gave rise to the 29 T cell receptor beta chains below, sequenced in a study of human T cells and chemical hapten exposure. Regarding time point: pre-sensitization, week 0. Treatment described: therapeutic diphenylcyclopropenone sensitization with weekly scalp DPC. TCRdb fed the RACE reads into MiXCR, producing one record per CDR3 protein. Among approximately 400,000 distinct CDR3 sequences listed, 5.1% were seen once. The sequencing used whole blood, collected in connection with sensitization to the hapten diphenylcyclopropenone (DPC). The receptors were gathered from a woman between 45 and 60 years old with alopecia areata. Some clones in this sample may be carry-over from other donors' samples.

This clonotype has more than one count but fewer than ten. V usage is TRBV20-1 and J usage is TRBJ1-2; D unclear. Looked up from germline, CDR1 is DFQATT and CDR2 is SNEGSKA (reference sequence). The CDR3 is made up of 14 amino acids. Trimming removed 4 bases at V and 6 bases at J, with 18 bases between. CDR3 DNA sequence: TGCAGTGCTACCCTGGACTCTAAAGGAAATGGCTACACCTTC. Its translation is CSATLDSKGNGYTF.

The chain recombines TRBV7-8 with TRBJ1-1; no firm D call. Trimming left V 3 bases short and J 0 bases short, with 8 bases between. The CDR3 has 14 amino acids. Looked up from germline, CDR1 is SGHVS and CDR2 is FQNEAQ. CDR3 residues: CASSFAGVNTEAFF. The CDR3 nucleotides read TGTGCCAGCAGCTTCGCCGGGGTGAACACTGAAGCTTTCTTT.

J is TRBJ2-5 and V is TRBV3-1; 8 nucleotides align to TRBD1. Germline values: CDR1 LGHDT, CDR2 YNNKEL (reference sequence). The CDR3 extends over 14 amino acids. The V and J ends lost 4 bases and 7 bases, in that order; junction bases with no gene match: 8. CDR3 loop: CASSPGQGFGTQYF. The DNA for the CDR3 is TGTGCCAGCAGCCCTGGACAGGGCTTCGGGACCCAGTACTTC.

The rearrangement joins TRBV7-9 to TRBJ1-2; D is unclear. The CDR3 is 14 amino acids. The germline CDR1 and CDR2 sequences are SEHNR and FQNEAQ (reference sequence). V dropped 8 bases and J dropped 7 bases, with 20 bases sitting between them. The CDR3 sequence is CASGDLDFPSGYTF. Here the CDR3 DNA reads TGTGCCAGCGGAGATTTAGACTTCCCGAGTGGCTACACCTTC.

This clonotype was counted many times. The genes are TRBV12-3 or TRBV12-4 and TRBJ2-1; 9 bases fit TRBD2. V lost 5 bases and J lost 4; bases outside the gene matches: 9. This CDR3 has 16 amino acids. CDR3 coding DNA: TGTGCCAGCAGTCCATTAGCGGGAGTAGGGTACAATGAGCAGTTCTTC. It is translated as CASSPLAGVGYNEQFF.

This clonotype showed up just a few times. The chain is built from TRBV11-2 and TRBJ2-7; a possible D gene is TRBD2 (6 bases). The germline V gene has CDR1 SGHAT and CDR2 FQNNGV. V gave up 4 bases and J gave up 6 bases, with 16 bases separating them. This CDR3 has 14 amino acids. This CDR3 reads CASSSPMTRGEQYF. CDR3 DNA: TGTGCCAGCAGCTCTCCAATGACTAGGGGCGAGCAGTACTTC.

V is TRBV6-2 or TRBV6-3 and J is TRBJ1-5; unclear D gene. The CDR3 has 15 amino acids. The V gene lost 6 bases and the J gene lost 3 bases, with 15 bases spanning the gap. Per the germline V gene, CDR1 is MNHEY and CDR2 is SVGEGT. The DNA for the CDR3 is TGTGCCAGCAGCCCCCTTTCGGTTCTCAATCAGCCCCAGCATTTT. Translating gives CASSPLSVLNQPQHF.

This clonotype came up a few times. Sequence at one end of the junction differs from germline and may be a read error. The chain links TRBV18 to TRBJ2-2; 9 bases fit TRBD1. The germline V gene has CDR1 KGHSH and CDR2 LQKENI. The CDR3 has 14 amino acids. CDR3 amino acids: CASTPGQGTGELFF. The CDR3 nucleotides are TGTGCCAGCACACCGGGACAGGGTACCGGGGAGCTGTTTTTT.

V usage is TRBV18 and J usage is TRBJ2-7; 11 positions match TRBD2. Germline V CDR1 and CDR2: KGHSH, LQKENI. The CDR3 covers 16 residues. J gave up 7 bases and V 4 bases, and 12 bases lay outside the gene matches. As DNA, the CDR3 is TGTGCCAGCTCACTTCCAGAAACTAGCGGGAGTAGAGAGCAGTACTTC. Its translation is CASSLPETSGSREQYF.

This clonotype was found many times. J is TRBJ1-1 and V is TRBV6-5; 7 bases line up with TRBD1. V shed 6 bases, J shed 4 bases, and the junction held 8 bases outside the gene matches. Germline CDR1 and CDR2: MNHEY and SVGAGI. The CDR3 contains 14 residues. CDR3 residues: CASRIFRDSTEAFF. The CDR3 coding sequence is TGTGCCAGCAGGATTTTTCGGGACAGCACTGAAGCTTTCTTT.

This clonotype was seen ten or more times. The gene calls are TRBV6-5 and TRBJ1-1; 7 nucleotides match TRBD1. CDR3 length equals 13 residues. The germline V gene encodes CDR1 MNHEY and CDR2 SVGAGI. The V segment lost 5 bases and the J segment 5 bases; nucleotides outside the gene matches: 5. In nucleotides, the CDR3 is TGTGCCAGCAGTCGGACAGGTGGAACTGAAGCTTTCTTT. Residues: CASSRTGGTEAFF.

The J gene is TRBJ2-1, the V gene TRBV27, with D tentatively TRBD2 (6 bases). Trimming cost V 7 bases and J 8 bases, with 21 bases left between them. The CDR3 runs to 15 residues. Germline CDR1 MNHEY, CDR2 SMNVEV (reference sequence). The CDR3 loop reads CASTLGTSNGDEQFF. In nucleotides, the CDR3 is TGTGCCAGCACACTAGGAACTAGCAACGGCGATGAGCAGTTCTTC.

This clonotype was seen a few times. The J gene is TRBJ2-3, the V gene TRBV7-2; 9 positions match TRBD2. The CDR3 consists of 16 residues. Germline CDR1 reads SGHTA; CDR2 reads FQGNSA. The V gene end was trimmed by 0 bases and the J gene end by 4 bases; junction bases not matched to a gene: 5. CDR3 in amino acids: CASSLALSGGSDTQYF. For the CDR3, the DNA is TGTGCCAGCAGCTTAGCTCTTAGCGGGGGCTCAGATACGCAGTATTTT.

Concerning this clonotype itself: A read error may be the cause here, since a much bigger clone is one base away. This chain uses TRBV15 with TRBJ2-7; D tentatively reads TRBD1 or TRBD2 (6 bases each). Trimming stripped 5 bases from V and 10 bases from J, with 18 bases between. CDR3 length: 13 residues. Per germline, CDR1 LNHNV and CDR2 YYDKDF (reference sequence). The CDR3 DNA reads TGTGCCACCAGCGGCGTCGGGGGCCGCGACCAGTACTTC. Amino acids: CATSGVGGRDQYF.

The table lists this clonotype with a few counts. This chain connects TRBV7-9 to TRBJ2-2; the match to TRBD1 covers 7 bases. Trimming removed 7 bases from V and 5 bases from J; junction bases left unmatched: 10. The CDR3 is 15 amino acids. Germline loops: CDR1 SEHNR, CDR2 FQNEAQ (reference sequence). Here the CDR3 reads CASTEGGAGTGELFF. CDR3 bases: TGTGCCAGCACCGAAGGGGGCGCTGGGACCGGGGAGCTGTTTTTT.

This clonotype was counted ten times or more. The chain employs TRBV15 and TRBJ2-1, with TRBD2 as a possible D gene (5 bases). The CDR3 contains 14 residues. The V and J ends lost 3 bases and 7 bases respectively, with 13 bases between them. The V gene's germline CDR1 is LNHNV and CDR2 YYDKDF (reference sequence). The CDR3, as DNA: TGTGCCACCAGCAGCCCCCCGGGGAAGAATGAGCAGTTCTTC. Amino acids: CATSSPPGKNEQFF.

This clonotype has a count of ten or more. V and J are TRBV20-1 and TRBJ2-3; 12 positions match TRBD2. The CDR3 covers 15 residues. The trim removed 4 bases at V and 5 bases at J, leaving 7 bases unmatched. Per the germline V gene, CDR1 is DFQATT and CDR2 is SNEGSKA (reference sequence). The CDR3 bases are TGCAGTGCTACGCTAGCGGGAGGGCCGATAGATACGCAGTATTTT. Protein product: CSATLAGGPIDTQYF.

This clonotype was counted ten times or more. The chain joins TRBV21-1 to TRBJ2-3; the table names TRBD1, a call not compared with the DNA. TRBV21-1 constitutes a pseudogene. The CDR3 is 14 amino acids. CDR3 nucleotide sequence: TGTGCCAGCAGCGCGCGGAGACAGAGGGATACGCAGTATTTT. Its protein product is CASSARRQRDTQYF.

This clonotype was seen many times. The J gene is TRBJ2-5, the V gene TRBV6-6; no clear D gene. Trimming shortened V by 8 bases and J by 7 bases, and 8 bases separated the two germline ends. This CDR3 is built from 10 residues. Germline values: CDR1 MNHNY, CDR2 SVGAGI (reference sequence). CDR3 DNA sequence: TGTGCCAGCGGGTTGGGGACCCAGTACTTC. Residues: CASGLGTQYF.

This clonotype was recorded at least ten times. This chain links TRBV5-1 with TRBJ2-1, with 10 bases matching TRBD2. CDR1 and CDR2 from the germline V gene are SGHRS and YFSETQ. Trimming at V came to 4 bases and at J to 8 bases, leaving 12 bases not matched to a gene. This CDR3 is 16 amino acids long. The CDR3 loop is CASSRDLAGVTHEQFF. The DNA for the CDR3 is TGCGCCAGCAGCAGGGACCTAGCGGGAGTAACCCATGAGCAGTTCTTC.

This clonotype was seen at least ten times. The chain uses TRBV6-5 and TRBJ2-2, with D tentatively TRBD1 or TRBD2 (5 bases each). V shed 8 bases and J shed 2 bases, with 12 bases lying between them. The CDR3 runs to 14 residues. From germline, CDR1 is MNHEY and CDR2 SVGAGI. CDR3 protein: CASLSGTNTGELFF. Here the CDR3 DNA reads TGTGCCAGCCTATCGGGGACCAACACCGGGGAGCTGTTTTTT.

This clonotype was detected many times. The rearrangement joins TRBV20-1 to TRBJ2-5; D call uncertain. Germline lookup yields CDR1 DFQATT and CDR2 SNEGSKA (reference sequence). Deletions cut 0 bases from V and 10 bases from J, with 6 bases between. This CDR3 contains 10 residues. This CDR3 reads CSARDEGQYF. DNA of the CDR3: TGCAGTGCTAGAGATGAAGGCCAGTACTTC.

CDR3 sequence (DNA): TGTGCCAGCAGCGGGCGACAGGCCGATCAGCCCCAGCATTTT. Its protein product is CASSGRQADQPQHF. The chain links TRBV5-6 to TRBJ1-5; tentative D call: TRBD1 (6 bases). Trimming pared 4 bases from V and 5 bases from J, leaving 13 bases between. In germline, CDR1 is SGHDT, CDR2 YYEEEE. CDR3 size: 14 residues.

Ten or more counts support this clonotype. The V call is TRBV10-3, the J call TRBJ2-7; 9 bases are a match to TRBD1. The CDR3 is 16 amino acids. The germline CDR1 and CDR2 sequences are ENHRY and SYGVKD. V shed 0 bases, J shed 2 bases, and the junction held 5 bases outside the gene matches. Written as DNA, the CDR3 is TGTGCCATCAGTGAGTCGACTGGACAGGGGACCTACGAGCAGTACTTC. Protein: CAISESTGQGTYEQYF.

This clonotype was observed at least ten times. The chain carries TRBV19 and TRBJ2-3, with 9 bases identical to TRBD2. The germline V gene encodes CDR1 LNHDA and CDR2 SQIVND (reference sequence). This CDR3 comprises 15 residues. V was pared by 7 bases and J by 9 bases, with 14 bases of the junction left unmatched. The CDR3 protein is CASKEASGDRGTQYF. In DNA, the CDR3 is TGTGCCAGTAAGGAGGCTAGCGGGGACCGGGGGACGCAGTATTTT.

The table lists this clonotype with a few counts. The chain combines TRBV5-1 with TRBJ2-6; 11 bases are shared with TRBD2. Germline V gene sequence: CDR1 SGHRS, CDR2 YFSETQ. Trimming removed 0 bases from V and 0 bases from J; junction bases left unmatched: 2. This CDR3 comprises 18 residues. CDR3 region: CASSLGLAGSSGANVLTF. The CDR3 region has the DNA TGCGCCAGCAGCTTGGGACTAGCGGGGAGCTCTGGGGCCAACGTCCTGACTTTC. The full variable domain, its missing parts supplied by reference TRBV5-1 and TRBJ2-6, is KAGVTQTPRYLIKTRGQQVTLSCSPISGHRSVSWYQQTPGQGLQFLFEYFSETQRNKGNFPGRFSGRQFSNSRSEMNVSTLELGDSALYLCASSLGLAGSSGANVLTFGAGSRLTVL.

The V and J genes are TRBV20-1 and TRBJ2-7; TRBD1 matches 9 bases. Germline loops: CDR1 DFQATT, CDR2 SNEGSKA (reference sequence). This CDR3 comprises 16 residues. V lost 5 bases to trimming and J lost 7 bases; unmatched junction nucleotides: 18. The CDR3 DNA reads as TGCAGTGCTTTCCACTTAGCCGGACAGGGGAAGGGAGAGCAGTACTTC. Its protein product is CSAFHLAGQGKGEQYF.

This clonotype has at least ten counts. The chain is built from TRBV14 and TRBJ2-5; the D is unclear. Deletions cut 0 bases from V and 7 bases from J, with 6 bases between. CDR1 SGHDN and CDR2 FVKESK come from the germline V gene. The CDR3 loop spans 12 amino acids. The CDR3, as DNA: TGTGCCAGCAGCCAAGACGATTGGACCCAGTACTTC. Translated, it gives CASSQDDWTQYF. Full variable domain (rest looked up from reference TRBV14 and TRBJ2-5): EAGVTQFPSHSVIEKGQTVTLRCDPISGHDNLYWYRRVMGKEIKFLLHFVKESKQDESGMPNNRFLAERTGGTYSTLKVQPAELEDSGVYFCASSQDDWTQYFGPGTRLLVL.

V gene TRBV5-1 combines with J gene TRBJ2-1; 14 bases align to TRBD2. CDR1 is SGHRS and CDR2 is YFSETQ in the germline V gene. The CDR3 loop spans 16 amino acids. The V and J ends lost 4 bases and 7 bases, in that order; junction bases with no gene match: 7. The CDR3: CASSAGLAGGWNEQFF. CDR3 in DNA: TGCGCCAGCAGCGCCGGACTAGCGGGAGGTTGGAATGAGCAGTTCTTC. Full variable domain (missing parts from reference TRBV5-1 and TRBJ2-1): KAGVTQTPRYLIKTRGQQVTLSCSPISGHRSVSWYQQTPGQGLQFLFEYFSETQRNKGNFPGRFSGRQFSNSRSEMNVSTLELGDSALYLCASSAGLAGGWNEQFFGPGTRLTVL.